This T cell receptor (beta chain) derives from a study of early T cells in non-severe SARS-CoV-2 infection. This clonotype was observed at least ten times. Individually, cDNA molecules had unique molecular identifiers attached to them. A single record per CDR3 protein comes from TCRdb applying MiXCR to the 5' RACE reads. The sample yields 10,000 to 13,000 distinct CDR3 sequences, over 4% seen once. The receptor was derived from an adult who was a healthcare worker with PCR-confirmed SARS-CoV-2 infection or an uninfected control (not recorded which). The material sequenced was whole blood.

The CDR3, as DNA: TGCGCCAGCAGCCAGGGGTCGGCACAACAAGAGACCCAGTACTTC. It yields the protein CASSQGSAQQETQYF. The genes are TRBV4-1 and TRBJ2-5; D is ambiguous. Germline lookup yields CDR1 MGHRA and CDR2 YSYEKL. The V and J ends lost 3 bases and 2 bases respectively, with 13 bases between them. The CDR3 spans 15 residues.